This T cell receptor (beta chain) was identified in a study of blood T cell repertoires in COVID-19. Study context: Samples of COVID-19 (acute and convalescent) were obtained from the United States, Italy and Spain. The analysed material was cDNA or gDNA that came from T cells, B-cell-depleted T cells, or PBMCs.

The study recruited people aged about 18 to 90 years across more than 20 US areas. Cohorts were determined from participant-reported clinical history. Method: immunoSEQ multiplex PCR; TCRdb's copy keeps in-frame clones and lacks some. The table lists 300,000 to 350,000 clones, approximately 88% of them singletons. The ends were cut back, 1 base at V and 4 bases at J, with 14 bases in the middle. CDR3 size: 17 residues. CDR1 and CDR2 (germline): SGHAT, FQNNGV. This clonotype was obtained from a woman between 18 and 29 years old who had recovered from COVID-19. Sequenced: PBMCs or T cells enriched from blood (not recorded which). The rearrangement links TRBV11-2 to TRBJ2-6; tentatively, D is TRBD1 (6 bases). The CDR3 coding sequence is TGTGCCAGCAGCTTAGGCGGCACAGGGTTCGGGGCCAACGTCCTGACTTTC. Its protein product is CASSLGGTGFGANVLTF.